Following are 3 T cell receptor beta chains from one sample sequenced in a study of shared clonotypes between healthy human individuals (dated by TCRdb to 2019 to 2021). The library came from the immunoSEQ multiplex PCR assay. TCRdb obtained this table from immuneACCESS and retained in-frame rearrangements with V and J assigned. These tables miss some clones; where compared with another copy, unresolved V genes account for less than half of the shortfall, and the remainder is unexplained. This sample holds 490,000 or so clones; about 82% were observed only once. Together, the top ten hold 10% to 15% of the sample. The sequencing input was PBMCs. Receptors originate from a woman aged 40 to 49 in good health. Some clones in this sample may be carry-over from other donors' samples.

The chain links TRBV7-2 to TRBJ2-2; 7 bases agree with TRBD1. The CDR3 sequence is 14 residues long. The V gene's germline CDR1 is SGHTA and CDR2 FQGNSA. The J segment lost 5 bases and the V segment lost 4 bases, leaving 4 bases of the junction unmatched. The CDR3 here is CASSYRTGTGELFF. The DNA for the CDR3 is TGTGCCAGCAGCTACCGGACAGGAACCGGGGAGCTGTTTTTT.

The chain is built from TRBV11-2 and TRBJ2-2; no definite D call. The CDR3 has 13 amino acids. Germline lookup yields CDR1 SGHAT and CDR2 FQNNGV. V was clipped by 1 base and J by 4 bases, with 4 bases between them. The CDR3 DNA reads as TGTGCCAGCAGCTTAGGAGTCACCGGGGAGCTGTTTTTT. Protein sequence: CASSLGVTGELFF.

This clone was recorded a few times. The chain employs TRBV28 and TRBJ2-7; 7 positions match TRBD2. CDR3 size: 14 residues. The ends lost 2 bases at V and 6 bases at J; junction bases unmatched: 7. The germline V gene encodes CDR1 MDHEN and CDR2 SYDVKM. CDR3 sequence reads: CASSLVGGSGEQYF. The CDR3 DNA reads as TGTGCCAGCAGTTTAGTCGGCGGGAGTGGCGAGCAGTACTTC.